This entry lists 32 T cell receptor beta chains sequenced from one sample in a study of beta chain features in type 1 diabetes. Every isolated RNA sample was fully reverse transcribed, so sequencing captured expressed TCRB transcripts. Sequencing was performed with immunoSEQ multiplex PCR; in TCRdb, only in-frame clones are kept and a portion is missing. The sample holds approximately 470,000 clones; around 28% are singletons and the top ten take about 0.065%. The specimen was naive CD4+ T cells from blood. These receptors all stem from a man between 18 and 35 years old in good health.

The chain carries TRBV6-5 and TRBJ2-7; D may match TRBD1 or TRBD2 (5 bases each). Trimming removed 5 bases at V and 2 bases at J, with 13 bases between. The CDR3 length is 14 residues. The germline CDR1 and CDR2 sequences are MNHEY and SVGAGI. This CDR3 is CASSNRDGTYEQYF. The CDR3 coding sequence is TGTGCCAGCAGTAACCGGGACGGAACCTACGAGCAGTACTTC.

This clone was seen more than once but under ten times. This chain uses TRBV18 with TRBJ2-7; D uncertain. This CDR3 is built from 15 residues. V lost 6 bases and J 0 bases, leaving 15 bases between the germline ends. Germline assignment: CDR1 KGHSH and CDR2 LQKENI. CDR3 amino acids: CASSSFPGHSYEQYF. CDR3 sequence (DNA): TGTGCCAGCTCGTCCTTTCCTGGGCACTCCTACGAGCAGTACTTC.

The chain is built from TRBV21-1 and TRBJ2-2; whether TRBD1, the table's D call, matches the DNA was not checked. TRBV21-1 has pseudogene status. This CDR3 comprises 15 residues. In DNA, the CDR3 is TGTGCCAGCAGCACCCGGGACAGGGTCACCGGGGAGCTGTTTTTT. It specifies CASSTRDRVTGELFF.

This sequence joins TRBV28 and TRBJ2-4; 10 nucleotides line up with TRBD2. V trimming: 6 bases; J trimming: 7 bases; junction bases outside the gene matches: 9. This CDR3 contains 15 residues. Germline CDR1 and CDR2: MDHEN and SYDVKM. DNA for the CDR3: TGTGCCAGCAGCAAGATAGCGGGAGGATTGAACATTCAGTACTTC. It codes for CASSKIAGGLNIQYF.

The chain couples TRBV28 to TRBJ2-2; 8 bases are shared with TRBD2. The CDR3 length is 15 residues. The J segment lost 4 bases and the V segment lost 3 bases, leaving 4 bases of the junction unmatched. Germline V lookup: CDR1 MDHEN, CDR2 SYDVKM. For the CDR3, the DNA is TGTGCCAGCAGTTTCCCTAGCGGGTTCACCGGGGAGCTGTTTTTT. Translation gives CASSFPSGFTGELFF.

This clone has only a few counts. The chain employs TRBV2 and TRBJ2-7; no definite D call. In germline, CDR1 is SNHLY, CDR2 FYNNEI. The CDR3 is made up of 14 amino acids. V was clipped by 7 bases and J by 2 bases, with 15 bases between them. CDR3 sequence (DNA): TGTGCCAGCAAACGGTGGGCAGATCCCTACGAGCAGTACTTC. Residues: CASKRWADPYEQYF.

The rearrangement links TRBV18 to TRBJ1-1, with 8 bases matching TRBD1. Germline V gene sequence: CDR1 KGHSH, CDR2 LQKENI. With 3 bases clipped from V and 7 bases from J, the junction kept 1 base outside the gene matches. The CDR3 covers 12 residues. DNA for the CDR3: TGTGCCAGCTCACCGACAGGGGATGAAGCTTTCTTT. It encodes CASSPTGDEAFF.

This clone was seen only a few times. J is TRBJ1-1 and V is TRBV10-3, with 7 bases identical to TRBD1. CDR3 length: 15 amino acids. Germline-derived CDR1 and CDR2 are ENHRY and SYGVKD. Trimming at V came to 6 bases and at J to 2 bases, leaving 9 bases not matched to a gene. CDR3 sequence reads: CAIRITGDGNTEAFF. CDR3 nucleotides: TGTGCCATCAGGATAACAGGGGACGGAAACACTGAAGCTTTCTTT.

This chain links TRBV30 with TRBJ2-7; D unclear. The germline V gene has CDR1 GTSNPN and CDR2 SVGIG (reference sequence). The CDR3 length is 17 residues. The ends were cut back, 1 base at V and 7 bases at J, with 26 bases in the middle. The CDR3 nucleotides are TGTGCCTGGAGTGGCGTAAACGGTCCGGTCATCCCTTATGAGCAGTACTTC. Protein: CAWSGVNGPVIPYEQYF.

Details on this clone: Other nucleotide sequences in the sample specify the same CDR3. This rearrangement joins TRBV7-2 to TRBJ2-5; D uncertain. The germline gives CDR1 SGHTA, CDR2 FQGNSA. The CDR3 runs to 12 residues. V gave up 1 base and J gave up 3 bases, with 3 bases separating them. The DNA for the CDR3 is TGTGCCAGCAGCTTAGTTGAAGAGACCCAGTACTTC. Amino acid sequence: CASSLVEETQYF.

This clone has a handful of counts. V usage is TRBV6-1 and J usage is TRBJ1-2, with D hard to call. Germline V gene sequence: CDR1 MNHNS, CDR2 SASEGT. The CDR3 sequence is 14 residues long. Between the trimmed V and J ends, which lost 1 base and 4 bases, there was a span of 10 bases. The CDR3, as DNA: TGTGCCAGCAGTGAAGGGCACAGCCCCTATGGCTACACCTTC. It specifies CASSEGHSPYGYTF.

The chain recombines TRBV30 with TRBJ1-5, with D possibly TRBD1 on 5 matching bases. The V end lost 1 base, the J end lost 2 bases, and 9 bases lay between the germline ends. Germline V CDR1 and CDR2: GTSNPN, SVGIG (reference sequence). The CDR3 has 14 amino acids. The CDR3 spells CAWSGLGGNQPQHF. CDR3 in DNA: TGTGCCTGGAGTGGACTGGGGGGCAATCAGCCCCAGCATTTT.

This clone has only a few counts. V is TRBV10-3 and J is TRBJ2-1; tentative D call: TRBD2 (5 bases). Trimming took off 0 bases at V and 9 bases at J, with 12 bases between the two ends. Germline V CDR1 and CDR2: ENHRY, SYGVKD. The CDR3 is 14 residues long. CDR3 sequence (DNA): TGTGCCATCAGTGAGTCTTCTAGCAGGAGTGAGCAGTTCTTC. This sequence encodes CAISESSSRSEQFF.

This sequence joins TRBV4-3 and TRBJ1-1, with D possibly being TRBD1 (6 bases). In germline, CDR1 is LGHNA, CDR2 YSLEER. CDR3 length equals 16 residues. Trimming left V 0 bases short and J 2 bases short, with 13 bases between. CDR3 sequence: CASSQEYGGLNTEAFF. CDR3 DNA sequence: TGCGCCAGCAGCCAAGAATACGGGGGCCTAAACACTGAAGCTTTCTTT.

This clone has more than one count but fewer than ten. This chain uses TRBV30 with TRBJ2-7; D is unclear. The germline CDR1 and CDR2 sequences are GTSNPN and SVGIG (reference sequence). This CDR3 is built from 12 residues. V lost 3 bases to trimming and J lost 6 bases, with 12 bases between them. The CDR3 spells CAWSTVSREQYF. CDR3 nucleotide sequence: TGTGCCTGGAGCACAGTGTCTCGCGAGCAGTACTTC.

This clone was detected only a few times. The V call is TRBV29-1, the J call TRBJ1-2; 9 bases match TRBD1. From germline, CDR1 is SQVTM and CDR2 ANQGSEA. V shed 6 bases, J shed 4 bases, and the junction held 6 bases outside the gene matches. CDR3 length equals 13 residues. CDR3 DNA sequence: TGCAGCGTCGGGACAGGGTTTAGCTATGGCTACACCTTC. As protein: CSVGTGFSYGYTF.

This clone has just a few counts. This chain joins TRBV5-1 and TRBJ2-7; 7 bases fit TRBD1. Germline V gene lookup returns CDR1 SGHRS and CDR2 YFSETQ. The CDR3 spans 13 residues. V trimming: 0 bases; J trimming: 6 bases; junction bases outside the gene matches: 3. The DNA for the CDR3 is TGCGCCAGCAGCTTGGGACAGGGACCCGAGCAGTACTTC. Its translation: CASSLGQGPEQYF.

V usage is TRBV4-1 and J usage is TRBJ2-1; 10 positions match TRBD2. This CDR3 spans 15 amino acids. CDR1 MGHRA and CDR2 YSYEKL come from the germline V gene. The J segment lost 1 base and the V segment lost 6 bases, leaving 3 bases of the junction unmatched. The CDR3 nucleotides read TGCGCCAGCAGTCCGGGACTAGCGTCCTACAATGAGCAGTTCTTC. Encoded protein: CASSPGLASYNEQFF.

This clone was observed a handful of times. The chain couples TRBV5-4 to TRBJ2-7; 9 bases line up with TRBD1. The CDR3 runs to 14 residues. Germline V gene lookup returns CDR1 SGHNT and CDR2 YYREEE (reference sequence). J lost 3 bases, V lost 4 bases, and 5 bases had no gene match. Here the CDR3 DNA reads TGTGCCAGCAGCCCGGACAGGGGATACTACGAGCAGTACTTC. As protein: CASSPDRGYYEQYF.

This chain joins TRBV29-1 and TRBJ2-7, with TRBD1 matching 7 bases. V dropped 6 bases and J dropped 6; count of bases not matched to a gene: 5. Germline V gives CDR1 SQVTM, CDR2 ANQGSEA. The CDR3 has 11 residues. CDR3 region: CSVGTGVEQYF. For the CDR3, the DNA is TGCAGCGTGGGAACAGGGGTCGAGCAGTACTTC.

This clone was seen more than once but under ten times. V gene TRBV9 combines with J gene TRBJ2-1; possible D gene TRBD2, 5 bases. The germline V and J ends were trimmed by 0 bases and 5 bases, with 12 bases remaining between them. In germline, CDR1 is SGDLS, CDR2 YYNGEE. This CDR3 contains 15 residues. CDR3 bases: TGTGCCAGCAGCGTAGGCGGGCCTACCCACAATGAGCAGTTCTTC. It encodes CASSVGGPTHNEQFF.

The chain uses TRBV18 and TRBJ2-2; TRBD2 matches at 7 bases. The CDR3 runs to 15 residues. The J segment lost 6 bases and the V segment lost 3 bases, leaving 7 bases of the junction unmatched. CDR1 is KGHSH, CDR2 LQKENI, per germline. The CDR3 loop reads CASSPRLANAGELFF. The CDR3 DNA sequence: TGTGCCAGCTCACCTCGACTAGCCAATGCCGGGGAGCTGTTTTTT.

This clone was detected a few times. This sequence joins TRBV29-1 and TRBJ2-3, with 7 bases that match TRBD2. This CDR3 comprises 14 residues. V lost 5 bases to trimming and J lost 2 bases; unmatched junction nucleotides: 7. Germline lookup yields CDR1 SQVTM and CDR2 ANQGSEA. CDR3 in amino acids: CSVHLAVDTDTQYF. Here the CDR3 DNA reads TGCAGCGTTCATCTAGCGGTAGACACAGATACGCAGTATTTT.

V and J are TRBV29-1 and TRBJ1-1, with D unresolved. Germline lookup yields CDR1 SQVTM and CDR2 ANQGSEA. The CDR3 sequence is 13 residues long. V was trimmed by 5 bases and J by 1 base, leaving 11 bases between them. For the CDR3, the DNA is TGCAGCGTTACGGTACAACAGAACACTGAAGCTTTCTTT. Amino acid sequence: CSVTVQQNTEAFF.

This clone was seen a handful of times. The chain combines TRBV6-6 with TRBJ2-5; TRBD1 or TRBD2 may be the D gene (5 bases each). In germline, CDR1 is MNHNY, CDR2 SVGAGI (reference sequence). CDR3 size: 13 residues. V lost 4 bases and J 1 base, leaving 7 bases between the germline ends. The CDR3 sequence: CASSSGLQETQYF. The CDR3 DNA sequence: TGTGCCAGCAGTTCGGGGCTCCAAGAGACCCAGTACTTC.

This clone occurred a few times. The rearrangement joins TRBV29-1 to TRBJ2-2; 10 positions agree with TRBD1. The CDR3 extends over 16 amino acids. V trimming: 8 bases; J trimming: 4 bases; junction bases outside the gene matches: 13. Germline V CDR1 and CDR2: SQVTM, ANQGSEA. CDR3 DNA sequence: TGCAGCATCCGGGACAGGGGATGGAGTGGCACCGGGGAGCTGTTTTTT. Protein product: CSIRDRGWSGTGELFF.

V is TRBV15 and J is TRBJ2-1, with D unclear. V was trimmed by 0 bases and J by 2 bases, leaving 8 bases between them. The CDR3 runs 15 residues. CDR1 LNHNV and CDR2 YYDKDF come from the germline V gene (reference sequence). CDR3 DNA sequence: TGTGCCACCAGCAGAGATCAAGGAGCCTACAATGAGCAGTTCTTC. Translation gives CATSRDQGAYNEQFF.

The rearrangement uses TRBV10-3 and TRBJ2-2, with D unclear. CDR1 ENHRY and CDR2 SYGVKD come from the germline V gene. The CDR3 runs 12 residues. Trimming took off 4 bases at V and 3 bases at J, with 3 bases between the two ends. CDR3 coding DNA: TGTGCCATCAGTGGAGACACCGGGGAGCTGTTTTTT. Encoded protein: CAISGDTGELFF.

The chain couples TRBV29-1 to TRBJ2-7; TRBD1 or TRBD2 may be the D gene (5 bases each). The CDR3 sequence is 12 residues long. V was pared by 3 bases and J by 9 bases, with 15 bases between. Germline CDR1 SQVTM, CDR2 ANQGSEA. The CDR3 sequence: CSVDGQGSGQYF. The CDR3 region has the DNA TGCAGCGTTGATGGCCAGGGCAGCGGGCAGTACTTC.

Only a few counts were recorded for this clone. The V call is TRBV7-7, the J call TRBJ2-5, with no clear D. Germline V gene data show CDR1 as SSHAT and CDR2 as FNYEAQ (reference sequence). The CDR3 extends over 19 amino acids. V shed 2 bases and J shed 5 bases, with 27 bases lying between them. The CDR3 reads CASSLNPPRMAALRETQYF. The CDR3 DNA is TGTGCCAGCAGCTTAAATCCCCCGAGGATGGCAGCACTACGGGAGACCCAGTACTTC.

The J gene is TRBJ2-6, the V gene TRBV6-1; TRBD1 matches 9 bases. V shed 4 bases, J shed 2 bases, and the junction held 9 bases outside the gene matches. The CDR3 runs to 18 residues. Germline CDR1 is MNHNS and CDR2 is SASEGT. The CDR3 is CASSAGQGQAAGANVLTF. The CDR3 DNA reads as TGTGCCAGCAGTGCTGGACAGGGGCAGGCGGCTGGGGCCAACGTCCTGACTTTC.

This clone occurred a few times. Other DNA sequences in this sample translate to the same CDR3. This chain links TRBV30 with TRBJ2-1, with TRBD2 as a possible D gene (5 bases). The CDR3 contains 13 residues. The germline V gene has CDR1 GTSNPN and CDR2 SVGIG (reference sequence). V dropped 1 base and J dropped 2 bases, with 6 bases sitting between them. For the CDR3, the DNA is TGTGCCTGGAGTGAGCGGACCTACAATGAGCAGTTCTTC. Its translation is CAWSERTYNEQFF. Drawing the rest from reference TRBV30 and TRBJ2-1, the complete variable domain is SQTIHQWPATLVQPVGSPLSLECTVEGTSNPNLYWYRQAAGRGLQLLFYSVGIGQISSEVPQNLSASRPQDRQFILSSKKLLLSDSGFYLCAWSERTYNEQFFGPGTRLTVL.